Shown below are 14 T cell receptor beta chains from a single sample sequenced in a study of CD8+CD57+ T cells in acquired aplastic anemia. Using genomic DNA as the template, TCR beta VDJ and CDR3 profiling was carried out. TCRdb fed the reads into MiXCR, producing one record per CDR3 protein. The table has around 170,000 distinct CDR3 sequences, less than 60% seen once. Patients sequenced had flow cytometry evidence of CD8+CD57+ cell expansion. Sequenced material: sorted CD4+, CD8+, or CD8+CD57+ T cells (not recorded which) from PBMCs. Receptors were obtained from a human donor with aplastic anemia.

This clonotype has a count of ten or more. A single base separates this from a much larger clone, so it may be a read error. This chain links TRBV25-1 with TRBJ2-1; unclear D gene. Germline CDR1 reads MGHDK; CDR2 reads SYGVNS. The CDR3 loop spans 15 amino acids. This CDR3 reads CVSSGVAKSYNEQFF. For the CDR3, the DNA is TGTGTCAGCAGTGGCGTGGCCAAATCCTACAATGAGCAGTTCTTC.

The J gene is TRBJ2-1, the V gene TRBV9, with unresolved D. Trimming took off 3 bases at V and 0 bases at J, with 10 bases between the two ends. CDR1 and CDR2 (germline): SGDLS, YYNGEE. The CDR3 is made up of 15 amino acids. Written as DNA, the CDR3 is TGTGCCAGCAGCGCCGGACGGAGCTCCTACAATGAGCAGTTCTTC. Its translation is CASSAGRSSYNEQFF. Using reference TRBV9 and TRBJ2-1 for the parts outside the CDR3, the full variable domain is DSGVTQTPKHLITATGQRVTLRCSPRSGDLSVYWYQQSLDQGLQFLIQYYNGEERAKGNILERFSAQQFPDLHSELNLSSLELGDSALYFCASSAGRSSYNEQFFGPGTRLTVL.

The chain has TRBV30 and TRBJ1-3; no reliable D call. CDR1 and CDR2 from the germline V gene are GTSNPN and SVGIG (reference sequence). This CDR3 spans 13 amino acids. Trimming left V 7 bases short and J 2 bases short, with 12 bases between. The CDR3 reads CAFRSGAGNTIYF. The CDR3 DNA reads as TGTGCCTTTAGGTCCGGGGCTGGAAACACCATATATTTT. The complete variable domain, with remaining parts taken from reference TRBV30 and TRBJ1-3, reads SQTIHQWPATLVQPVGSPLSLECTVEGTSNPNLYWYRQAAGRGLQLLFYSVGIGQISSEVPQNLSASRPQDRQFILSSKKLLLSDSGFYLCAFRSGAGNTIYFGEGSWLTVV.

This chain links TRBV9 with TRBJ2-1; maybe TRBD2 (5 bases). In germline, CDR1 is SGDLS, CDR2 YYNGEE. V dropped 4 bases and J dropped 8 bases, with 10 bases sitting between them. The CDR3 covers 12 residues. The CDR3 DNA reads as TGTGCCAGCAGCCCGAATAGCGATGAGCAGTTCTTC. Translation gives CASSPNSDEQFF.

With regard to this clonotype: The limits of the CDR3 on the DNA are not certain, so only TCRdb's listed CDR3 is given. J is TRBJ1-2 and V is TRBV28; the table calls TRBD1, which could not be checked here. Including both end residues, the CDR3 is 14 amino acids long. Germline V gene sequence: CDR1 MDHEN, CDR2 SYDVKM. CDR3 residues: CASSFGAGAYGYTF.

This clonotype appeared a few times. The gene calls are TRBV2 and TRBJ1-1; D remains unclear. This CDR3 contains 11 residues. Germline V gives CDR1 SNHLY, CDR2 FYNNEI. V gave up 7 bases and J gave up 6 bases, with 9 bases separating them. CDR3 in DNA: TGTGCCAGCATCGGGAGGGCTGAAGCTTTCTTT. Translated, it gives CASIGRAEAFF.

CDR3 region: CASSEAGLGPRREQYF. As DNA, the CDR3 is TGTGCCAGCAGTGAAGCAGGGCTAGGTCCCCGGCGCGAGCAGTACTTC. V and J are TRBV12-3 or TRBV12-4 and TRBJ2-7, with D perhaps TRBD1 (5 bases). The CDR3 is 16 residues long. Trimming cost V 5 bases and J 6 bases, with 23 bases left between them.

The chain couples TRBV7-8 to TRBJ1-5; TRBD1 matches 7 bases. Germline V gene lookup returns CDR1 SGHVS and CDR2 FQNEAQ. The ends lost 1 base at V and 0 bases at J; junction bases unmatched: 6. The CDR3 sequence is 17 residues long. This CDR3 reads CASSLGGQIYSNQPQHF. CDR3 bases: TGTGCCAGCAGCTTAGGGGGACAGATCTATAGCAATCAGCCCCAGCATTTT.

This clonotype was counted at least ten times. This sequence joins TRBV5-5 and TRBJ2-7; the D gene is possibly TRBD1 (6 bases). In germline, CDR1 is SGHKS, CDR2 YYEKEE (reference sequence). V lost 5 bases, J lost 3 bases, and 15 bases lay in between. There are 14 residues in the CDR3. The CDR3 reads CASSGDTRFYEQYV. CDR3 DNA: TGTGCCAGCAGTGGGGACACGAGATTCTACGAGCAGTACGTC.

This clonotype has more than one count but fewer than ten. The V and J genes are TRBV7-9 and TRBJ2-5; D might be TRBD2 (6 bases). Germline V gives CDR1 SEHNR, CDR2 FQNEAQ (reference sequence). This CDR3 spans 11 amino acids. Trimming left V 6 bases short and J 4 bases short, with 6 bases between. CDR3 sequence: CASRRGETQYF. CDR3 DNA: TGTGCCAGCAGGCGGGGAGAGACCCAGTACTTC.

The V gene is TRBV7-9, the J gene TRBJ1-1; D not resolved. The ends were cut back, 4 bases at V and 4 bases at J, with 28 bases in the middle. Germline V gene data show CDR1 as SEHNR and CDR2 as FQNEAQ (reference sequence). The CDR3 extends over 19 amino acids. The chain's CDR3 is CASSSPAGRRRGAPTEAFF. The CDR3 nucleotides read TGTGCCAGCAGCTCCCCAGCGGGAAGGAGGCGGGGAGCCCCCACTGAAGCTTTCTTT.

The rearrangement uses TRBV19 and TRBJ2-2, with 12 bases aligning to TRBD2. The CDR3 length is 17 residues. The germline V gene has CDR1 LNHDA and CDR2 SQIVND (reference sequence). The CDR3, as DNA: TGTGCAACGGCTAGCGGGAGGGTTAAATCTAAGACCGGGGAGCTGTTTTTT. This sequence encodes CATASGRVKSKTGELFF.

This clonotype was picked up many times. V gene TRBV3-1 combines with J gene TRBJ2-7; 7 nucleotides agree with TRBD1. Per the germline V gene, CDR1 is LGHDT and CDR2 is YNNKEL (reference sequence). Trimming took 1 base from V and 13 from J; bases not matched to a gene: 4. The CDR3 spans 11 residues. The CDR3 DNA follows: TGTGCCAGCAGCCAAGCGGGACAGATTTACTTC. This gives the protein CASSQAGQIYF.

The table lists this clonotype with many counts. This chain connects TRBV5-8 to TRBJ1-5, with D unclear. The ends were cut back, 0 bases at V and 7 bases at J, with 8 bases in the middle. The CDR3 consists of 13 residues. In germline, CDR1 is SGHTS, CDR2 YDEGEE. The CDR3 DNA reads as TGTGCCAGCAGCTTGGGGTGGGAACAGCCCCAGCATTTT. This sequence encodes CASSLGWEQPQHF.